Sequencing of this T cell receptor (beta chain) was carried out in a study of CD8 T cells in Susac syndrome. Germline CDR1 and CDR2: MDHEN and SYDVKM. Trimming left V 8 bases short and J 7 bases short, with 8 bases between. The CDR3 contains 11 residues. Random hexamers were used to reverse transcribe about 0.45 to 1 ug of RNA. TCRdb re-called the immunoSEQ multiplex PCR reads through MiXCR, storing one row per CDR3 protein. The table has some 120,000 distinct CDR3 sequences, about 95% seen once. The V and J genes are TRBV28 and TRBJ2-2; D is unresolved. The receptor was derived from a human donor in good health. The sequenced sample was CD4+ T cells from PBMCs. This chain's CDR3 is CASLSVGELFF. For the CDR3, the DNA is TGTGCCAGCCTCTCTGTCGGGGAGCTGTTTTTT.